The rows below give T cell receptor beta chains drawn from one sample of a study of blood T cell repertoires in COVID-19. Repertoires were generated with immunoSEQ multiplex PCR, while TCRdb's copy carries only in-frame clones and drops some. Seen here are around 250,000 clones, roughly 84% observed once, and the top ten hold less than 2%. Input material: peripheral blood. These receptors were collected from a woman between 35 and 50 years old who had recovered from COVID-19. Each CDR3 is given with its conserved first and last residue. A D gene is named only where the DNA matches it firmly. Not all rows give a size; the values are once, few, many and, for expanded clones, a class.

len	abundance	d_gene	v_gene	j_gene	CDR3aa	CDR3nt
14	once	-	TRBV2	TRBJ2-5	CASSPPVVPETQYF	TGTGCCAGCAGTCCCCCGGTCGTCCCGGAGACCCAGTACTTC
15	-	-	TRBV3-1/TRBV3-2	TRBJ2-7	CASSQDGGFSHEQYF	TGTGCCAGCAGCCAAGATGGAGGGTTTAGCCACGAGCAGTACTTC
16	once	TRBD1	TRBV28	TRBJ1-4	CASSHHPRTGREKLFF	TGTGCCAGCAGCCATCACCCCCGGACAGGGAGGGAAAAACTGTTTTTT
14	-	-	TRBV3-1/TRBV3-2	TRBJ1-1	CASSQLGSSLEAFF	TGTGCCAGCAGCCAGCTAGGTTCGAGCCTTGAAGCTTTCTTT
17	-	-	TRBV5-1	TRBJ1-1	CASGVRTGNILLTEAFF	TGCGCCAGCGGCGTGCGTACAGGGAATATCCTCTTGACTGAAGCTTTCTTT
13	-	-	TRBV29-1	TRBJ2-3	CSVLQGGAGSQYF	TGCAGCGTCCTTCAGGGGGGCGCGGGATCGCAGTATTTT
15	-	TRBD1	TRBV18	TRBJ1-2	CASSPTEGQAYGYTF	TGTGCCAGCTCACCGACCGAGGGACAGGCCTATGGCTACACCTTC
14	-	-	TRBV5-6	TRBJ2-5	CASSDGLLQETQYF	TGTGCCAGCAGCGACGGACTGTTACAAGAGACCCAGTACTTC
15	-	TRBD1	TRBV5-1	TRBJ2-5	CASSLGDRAGETQYF	TGCGCCAGCAGCTTAGGGGACAGGGCGGGGGAGACCCAGTACTTC
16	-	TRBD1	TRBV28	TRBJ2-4	CASSSAPGQGGNIQYF	TGTGCCAGCAGTTCGGCCCCGGGACAGGGAGGAAACATTCAGTACTTC
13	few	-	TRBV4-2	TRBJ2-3	CATGRGWTDTQYF	TGTGCCACCGGCCGGGGTTGGACAGATACGCAGTATTTT
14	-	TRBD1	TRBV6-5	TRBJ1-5	CASRRGTDNQPQHF	TGTGCCAGCAGAAGAGGGACAGACAATCAGCCCCAGCATTTT
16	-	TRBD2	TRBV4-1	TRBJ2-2	CASSPRLAGGSGELFF	TGCGCCAGCAGCCCCCGACTAGCGGGGGGGTCTGGGGAGCTGTTTTTT
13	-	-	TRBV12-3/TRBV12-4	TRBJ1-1	CASSLQGNTEAFF	TGTGCCAGCAGCCTACAGGGGAACACTGAAGCTTTCTTT
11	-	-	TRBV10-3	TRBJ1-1	CAISEYIEAFF	TGTGCCATCAGTGAGTATATTGAAGCTTTCTTT
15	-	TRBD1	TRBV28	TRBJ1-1	CASSFIGTGQAEAFF	TGTGCCAGCAGTTTTATCGGGACAGGTCAAGCTGAAGCTTTCTTT
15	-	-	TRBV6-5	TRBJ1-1	CASSRGFETNTEAFF	TGTGCCAGCAGTCGAGGCTTTGAAACCAACACTGAAGCTTTCTTT
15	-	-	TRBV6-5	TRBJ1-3	CASRRMDSGGNTIYF	TGTGCCAGCAGACGGATGGACTCCGGTGGAAACACCATATATTTT
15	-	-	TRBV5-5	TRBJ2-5	CASSYLSGSGETQYF	TGTGCCAGCAGCTACCTTTCGGGGTCCGGAGAGACCCAGTACTTC
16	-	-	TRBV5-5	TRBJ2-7	CASSPPLSGGGGEQYF	TGTGCCAGCAGCCCGCCCCTGAGTGGGGGCGGGGGCGAGCAGTACTTC
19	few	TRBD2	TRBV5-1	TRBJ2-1	CASSFGRVSGGGVYNEQFF	TGCGCCAGCAGCTTTGGGCGGGTTAGCGGGGGAGGAGTCTACAATGAGCAGTTCTTC
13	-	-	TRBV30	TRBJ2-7	CAWSVRISYEQYF	TGTGCCTGGAGTGTCAGGATCTCCTACGAGCAGTACTTC
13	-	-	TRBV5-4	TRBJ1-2	CASSPPGGRGYTF	TGTGCCAGCAGCCCCCCGGGGGGCCGGGGCTACACCTTC
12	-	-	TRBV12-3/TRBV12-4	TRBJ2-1	CASSFSYNEQFF	TGTGCCAGCAGCTTCAGTTACAATGAGCAGTTCTTC
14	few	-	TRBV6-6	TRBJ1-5	CASRIGQLNQPQHF	TGTGCCAGCAGGATAGGACAGTTAAATCAGCCCCAGCATTTT
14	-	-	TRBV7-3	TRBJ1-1	CASSLISANTEAFF	TGTGCCAGCAGCTTAATCAGTGCGAACACTGAAGCTTTCTTT
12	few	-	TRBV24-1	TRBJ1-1	CATSDMGAEAFF	TGTGCCACCAGTGATATGGGAGCTGAAGCTTTCTTT
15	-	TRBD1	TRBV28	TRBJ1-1	CASSSTGTGNTEAFF	TGTGCCAGCAGTTCCACCGGGACAGGGAACACTGAAGCTTTCTTT
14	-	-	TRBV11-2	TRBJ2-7	CASSFTQGSHEQYF	TGTGCCAGCAGCTTTACCCAGGGCAGCCACGAGCAGTACTTC
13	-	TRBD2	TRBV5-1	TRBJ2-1	CASSLGRGDEQFF	TGCGCCAGCAGCTTGGGCCGGGGGGATGAGCAGTTCTTC
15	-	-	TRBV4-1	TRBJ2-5	CASSQDWRGRETQYF	TGCGCCAGCAGCCAAGATTGGAGGGGGCGGGAGACCCAGTACTTC
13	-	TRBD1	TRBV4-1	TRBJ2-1	CASSSGTGTEQFF	TGCGCCAGCAGCTCCGGGACAGGGACTGAGCAGTTCTTC
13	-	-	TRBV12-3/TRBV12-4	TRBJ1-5	CASSLKELQPQHF	TGTGCCAGCAGTTTGAAAGAGCTTCAGCCCCAGCATTTT
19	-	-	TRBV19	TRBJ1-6	CASSLYGTRQEIYNSPLHF	TGTGCCAGTAGCCTTTATGGAACCCGACAAGAAATATATAATTCACCCCTCCACTTT
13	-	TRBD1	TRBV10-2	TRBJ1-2	CATMDRVWYGYTF	TGCGCCACCATGGACAGGGTTTGGTATGGCTACACCTTC
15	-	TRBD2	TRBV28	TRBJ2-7	CASSLGLAASYEQYF	TGTGCCAGCAGTTTAGGACTAGCGGCTTCCTACGAGCAGTACTTC
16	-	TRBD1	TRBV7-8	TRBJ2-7	CASSFSGTGSSYEQYF	TGTGCCAGCAGCTTCTCCGGGACAGGGAGCTCCTACGAGCAGTACTTC
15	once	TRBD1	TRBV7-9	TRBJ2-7	CASSLLGTGTTEQYF	TGTGCCAGCAGCCTCCTTGGGACAGGGACTACCGAGCAGTACTTC
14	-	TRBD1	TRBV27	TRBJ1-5	CASSSQGARQPQHF	TGTGCCAGCAGTTCCCAGGGGGCTCGGCAGCCCCAGCATTTT
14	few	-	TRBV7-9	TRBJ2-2	CASTPPANTGELFF	TGTGCCAGCACACCCCCGGCGAACACCGGGGAGCTGTTTTTT
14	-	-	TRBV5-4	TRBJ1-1	CASSLEGVITEAFF	TGTGCCAGCAGCTTGGAGGGGGTAATTACTGAAGCTTTCTTT
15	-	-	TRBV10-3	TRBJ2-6	CAISEGDSGANVLTF	TGTGCCATCAGTGAGGGAGATTCTGGGGCCAACGTCCTGACTTTC
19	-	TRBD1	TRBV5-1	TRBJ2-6	CASSSTMTGISSGANVLTF	TGCGCCAGCAGCTCTACGATGACAGGGATCTCCTCTGGGGCCAACGTCCTGACTTTC
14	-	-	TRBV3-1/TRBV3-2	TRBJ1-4	CASSRTELNEKLFF	TGTGCCAGCAGCCGGACAGAACTTAATGAAAAACTGTTTTTT
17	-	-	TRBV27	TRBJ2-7	CASSRQGGTSEGYEQYF	TGTGCCAGCAGTCGGCAGGGGGGCACCTCTGAGGGGTACGAGCAGTACTTC
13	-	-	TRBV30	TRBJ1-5	CAWSIDSNQPQHF	TGTGCCTGGTCCATAGATAGCAATCAGCCCCAGCATTTT
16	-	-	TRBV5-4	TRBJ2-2	CASSQTQPANTGELFF	TGTGCCAGCAGCCAGACTCAGCCTGCGAACACCGGGGAGCTGTTTTTT
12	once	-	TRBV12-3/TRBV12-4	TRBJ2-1	CASSRRGNEQFF	TGTGCCAGCAGTCGCCGAGGGAATGAGCAGTTCTTC
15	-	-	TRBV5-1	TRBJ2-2	CASSLAGRNTGELFF	TGCGCCAGCAGCTTGGCGGGGAGGAACACCGGGGAGCTGTTTTTT
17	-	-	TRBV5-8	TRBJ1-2	CASSQRQIGIANYGYTF	TGTGCCAGCAGCCAACGACAGATTGGGATAGCTAACTATGGCTACACCTTC